The 7 T cell receptor beta chains listed next were all sequenced from one sample in a study of OX40 agonist ivuxolimab in advanced cancers. TCRdb keeps only in-frame clones here, not all; method: immunoSEQ multiplex PCR. The table has 20,000 to 25,000 clones, around 89% seen once. The sequencing here drew on CD4+ or CD8+ T cells sorted from blood, taken in a trial of the OX40 agonist ivuxolimab. The receptors originated from an adult with an advanced solid tumor such as melanoma, head and neck, liver or kidney cancer.

The CDR3 DNA sequence: TGTGCCAGCAGCCAAGATATGCTAGGCCGATACAATGAGCAGTTCTTC. Residues: CASSQDMLGRYNEQFF. The chain carries TRBV14 and TRBJ2-1; D remains ambiguous. Deletions cut 0 bases from V and 4 bases from J, with 13 bases between. CDR1 is SGHDN, CDR2 FVKESK, per germline. The length of the CDR3 is 16 residues.

The J gene is TRBJ2-2, the V gene TRBV19; a possible D gene is TRBD2 (6 bases). The CDR3 sequence is 16 residues long. With 7 bases removed from V and 7 bases from J, the gap between germline ends came to 22 bases. CDR1 and CDR2 from the germline V gene are LNHDA and SQIVND (reference sequence). CDR3 in DNA: TGTGCCAGTACCATATGGGACCGGGAGAATCACGGGGAGCTGTTTTTT. Translating gives CASTIWDRENHGELFF.

The V call is TRBV9, the J call TRBJ2-1; 10 nucleotides line up with TRBD2. J lost 6 bases, V lost 5 bases, and 8 bases had no gene match. CDR3 length: 15 residues. CDR1 and CDR2 from the germline V gene are SGDLS and YYNGEE. CDR3 residues: CASSLGLARTNEQFF. The CDR3 bases are TGTGCCAGCAGTTTGGGACTAGCGAGAACCAATGAGCAGTTCTTC.

This chain connects TRBV9 to TRBJ1-2; 7 nucleotides match TRBD1. After removal of 2 bases from V and 1 base from J, the junction contained 5 bases not matched to a gene. CDR3 length: 15 amino acids. Per the germline V gene, CDR1 is SGDLS and CDR2 is YYNGEE. CDR3 in amino acids: CASSVGQLFNYGYTF. The DNA for the CDR3 is TGTGCCAGCAGCGTGGGACAGCTATTTAACTATGGCTACACCTTC. Full variable domain (remainder filled in from reference TRBV9 and TRBJ1-2): DSGVTQTPKHLITATGQRVTLRCSPRSGDLSVYWYQQSLDQGLQFLIQYYNGEERAKGNILERFSAQQFPDLHSELNLSSLELGDSALYFCASSVGQLFNYGYTFGSGTRLTVV.

This clone was seen once. The CDR3 reads CASSTGTATYEQYF. The CDR3 DNA follows: TGTGCCAGCAGCACCGGGACAGCGACCTACGAGCAGTACTTC. This chain uses TRBV7-9 with TRBJ2-5; 7 bases map to TRBD1. Near its end, the DNA agrees better with TRBJ2-7, so the J call may be wrong. The CDR3 runs 14 residues. Germline V gene data show CDR1 as SEHNR and CDR2 as FQNEAQ (reference sequence).

This clone appeared a few times. V usage is TRBV23-1 and J usage is TRBJ2-1, with 13 bases that match TRBD2. TRBV23-1 is known as an ORF, though its function is uncertain. The CDR3 has 15 amino acids. The V segment lost 6 bases and the J segment 8 bases; nucleotides outside the gene matches: 7. DNA for the CDR3: TGCGCCAGCAGCCTGGGACTAGCGGGACAGGATGAGCAGTTCTTC. This encodes CASSLGLAGQDEQFF.

This chain joins TRBV5-6 and TRBJ1-4; the D gene is possibly TRBD1 (5 bases). V was clipped by 3 bases and J by 10 bases, with 7 bases between them. CDR1 and CDR2 from the germline V gene are SGHDT and YYEEEE. CDR3 length: 11 residues. The CDR3, as DNA: TGTGCCAGCAGCTCCGGGGGAAAACTGTTTTTT. Translating it yields CASSSGGKLFF.